This T cell receptor (beta chain) was captured by sequencing in a study of T cell repertoires in cytomegalovirus infection. Study in general: Public TCR beta signatures marked donors with CMV infection and the matching HLA.

A single record per CDR3 protein comes from TCRdb applying MiXCR to the reads. The sample gives hundreds of thousands of distinct CDR3 sequences, about a sixth of which show up once; around 13% is in the top ten. Germline CDR1 and CDR2: SEHNR and FQNEAQ (reference sequence). V was trimmed by 5 bases and J by 1 base, leaving 11 bases between them. This CDR3 has 14 amino acids. The sample holds many counts of this clonotype. Its matching antigen is unknown. General study points: HLA-C-restricted TCR beta clonotypes specific for CMV led the ex vivo response.

The sequencing sample was made of PBMCs. This clonotype was obtained from a human donor in good health (CMV status not recorded). Some clones in this sample may be carry-over from other donors' samples. The chain uses TRBV7-9 and TRBJ1-1; no reliable D call. This CDR3 reads CASSQQSSNTEAFF. CDR3 nucleotide sequence: TGTGCCAGCAGCCAGCAATCGTCGAACACTGAAGCTTTCTTT.